This paragraph reports one TCR beta chain. These data originate in a study of blood T cell repertoires in COVID-19. The wider study: Samples taken during acute and convalescent COVID-19 were collected in the United States, Italy and Spain. PBMCs, B-cell-depleted T cells, or T cells were the source of the cDNA or gDNA that made up the material.

As handled by the study authors: Using reference gene primer amplification, nucleated cell counts were estimated. The repertoire was sequenced with immunoSEQ multiplex PCR; TCRdb's copy has only in-frame clones and lacks some. From that table come the V and J calls and clone size; the DNA was used to work out D and trimming. The sample carries about 240,000 clones, 82% recorded once. The CDR3 loop spans 14 amino acids. Between the trimmed V and J ends, which lost 5 bases and 3 bases, there was a span of 10 bases. Germline CDR1 SGHDN, CDR2 FVKESK. The chain is built from TRBV14 and TRBJ2-2; possibly TRBD1 for D (6 bases). The material sequenced was peripheral blood. The clonotype comes from a woman aged 55-75 years with active or convalescent COVID-19. The CDR3 sequence: CASSYRAYTGELFF. CDR3 nucleotides: TGTGCCAGCAGCTACAGGGCCTACACCGGGGAGCTGTTTTTT.